The T cell receptor beta chain under discussion was sequenced for a study of CXCR3-negative and CXCR3-positive naive CD8 T cells. Findings and caveats of the study: Researchers report that CXCR3-positive naive cells carry more hydrophobic TRB CDR3s than CXCR3-negative naive cells.

Cells that were CD45RO-CCR7+CD27+CD95- constituted naive CD8+ T cells. UMI labels and 5' RACE were used to prepare the TRB cDNA libraries. TCRdb reprocessed the 5' RACE reads, keeping one entry per CDR3 protein, no DNA. Across under 150,000 distinct CDR3 sequences, the top ten clones capture 0.25% to 0.3% of the sample. Germline V gene sequence: CDR1 MNHEY, CDR2 SVGEGT. This CDR3 spans 14 amino acids. About this clonotype itself: Its antigen remains unidentified.

This receptor was taken from a human donor in good health. Some clones in this sample may be carry-over from other donors' samples. Sequencing was carried out using naive CXCR3+ CD8+ T cells from blood. As for subset: CD45RO-CCR7+CD27+CD95- naive CD8+ T cells expressing CXCR3 (TNR3+). The chain has TRBV6-2 or TRBV6-3 and TRBJ2-7; lacking DNA, the TRBD1 call made by TCRdb goes unchecked. CDR3 protein: CASSYRDRLYEQYF.